This is a list of T cell receptor beta chains from one sample in a study of identical twins. TCRdb used MiXCR to reprocess the 5' RACE reads, holding one entry per CDR3 protein. The profile shows 690,000 or so distinct CDR3 sequences, 8.6% of them singletons. The data were also submitted as part of a second study, on yellow fever vaccine responses in identical twins.

Sequencing used PBMCs. The receptors were gathered from a woman younger than 30 in good health. Both conserved end residues are part of each CDR3. Fields, in order: clone size, D gene, J gene, V gene, CDR3 DNA, CDR3 protein. The D gene is left open where the match is weak. Not every row has a clone size; where given, it reads once, few, many or a size class.

few	TRBD1	TRBJ2-7	TRBV30	TGTGCCTGGAGTGTAAGGGACAGGGCCATCTACGAGCAGTACTTC	CAWSVRDRAIYEQYF
-	-	TRBJ2-7	TRBV11-2	TGTGCCAGCAGCTTAGACAGGGACCGCCTCTCTATCTACGAGCAGTACTTC	CASSLDRDRLSIYEQYF
-	-	TRBJ1-1	TRBV15	TGTGCCACGGGGACGGCTATGAACACTGAAGCTTTCTTT	CATGTAMNTEAFF
few	TRBD1	TRBJ1-6	TRBV12-3/TRBV12-4	TGTGCCAGCAGGACACAGGGGATGTCACCCCTCCACTTT	CASRTQGMSPLHF
few	TRBD2	TRBJ2-7	TRBV4-2	TGTGCCAGCAGCCAAGATTTGGTTGCGGGAGGTTCCTACGAGCAGTACTTC	CASSQDLVAGGSYEQYF
-	TRBD1	TRBJ2-5	TRBV20-1	TGCAGTGCTACGCCAGGGACAGGGCCTAAGACCCAGTACTTC	CSATPGTGPKTQYF
-	TRBD2	TRBJ2-5	TRBV27	TGTGCCAGCAGACCAACTAGCGGGGGGGCAGAGACCCAGTACTTC	CASRPTSGGAETQYF
-	TRBD2	TRBJ2-5	TRBV7-7	TGTGCTAGCAGTCAAAATAGCGGGGAGACCCAGTACTTC	CASSQNSGETQYF
many	-	TRBJ1-1	TRBV28	TGTGCCAGCAGCCGCACGGGGGCGAACACTGAAGCTTTCTTT	CASSRTGANTEAFF
many	-	TRBJ2-2	TRBV7-3	TGTGCCAGCAGCCCCACAATGAACACCGGGGAGCTGTTTTTT	CASSPTMNTGELFF
few	TRBD2	TRBJ2-3	TRBV20-1	TGCAGTGCTAGAGGGGGAGGGGCTAGCGGAGATACGCAGTATTTT	CSARGGGASGDTQYF
-	TRBD1	TRBJ2-1	TRBV3-1	TGTGCCAGCAGCCTCTCGGGACAGGCAACGGGGGAGCAGTTCTTC	CASSLSGQATGEQFF
-	-	TRBJ2-5	TRBV6-5	TGTGCCAGCAGTTTCCCAGGGACCCAAGAGACCCAGTACTTC	CASSFPGTQETQYF
few	-	TRBJ1-1	TRBV20-1	TGCAGTGCTAGTCTGAAGAGGGACACTGAAGCTTTCTTT	CSASLKRDTEAFF
few	-	TRBJ2-1	TRBV12-3/TRBV12-4	TGTGCCAGCAGTACAGAGAATGAGCAGTTCTTC	CASSTENEQFF
few	TRBD2	TRBJ2-1	TRBV4-1	TGCGCCAGCAGCCAACTTTCTAGCGGGGGGAATGAGCAGTTCTTC	CASSQLSSGGNEQFF
-	-	TRBJ2-2	TRBV28	TGTGCCAGCAGTATCCGGGACGGAGGATTGAACACCGGGGAGCTGTTTTTT	CASSIRDGGLNTGELFF
few	TRBD1	TRBJ2-1	TRBV20-1	TGCAGTGCTAGAGAGCCAGGGGGCAATGAGCAGTTCTTC	CSAREPGGNEQFF
-	-	TRBJ2-7	TRBV29-1	TGCAGCGTTTCCGGACAGTCGGACTCCTACGAGCAGTACTTC	CSVSGQSDSYEQYF
few	TRBD2	TRBJ2-3	TRBV6-1	TGTGCCAGCAGCGGGGGGACCCGCGACACAGATACGCAGTATTTT	CASSGGTRDTDTQYF
few	-	TRBJ2-7	TRBV5-6	TGTGCCAGCAGCCTCCGGGACTCCTACCCCTACGAGCAGTACTTC	CASSLRDSYPYEQYF
-	TRBD1	TRBJ2-2	TRBV3-1	TGTGCCACCAGCCAAGGGGACAGAGTCACCGGGGAGCTGTTTTTT	CATSQGDRVTGELFF
-	TRBD1	TRBJ2-3	TRBV6-1	TGTGCCAGCAGTAGACAGGGCGGGCGGACAGATACGCAGTATTTT	CASSRQGGRTDTQYF